This entry concerns a single T cell receptor beta chain. The data stem from a study of blood T cell repertoires in COVID-19. On the study more broadly: Samples came from the United States, Italy and Spain, spanning acute and convalescent COVID-19. PBMCs, B-cell-depleted T cells, or T cells were the source of the cDNA or gDNA that made up the material.

How the authors handled the data: The authors estimated nucleated cell counts from reference gene primer amplification. Sequencing used immunoSEQ multiplex PCR; TCRdb keeps in-frame clones, though not all of them. Clone size and the V and J calls come from that table; the DNA yielded D and trimming. The sample includes some 280,000 clones, just over 85% of them seen just once. The CDR3 length is 14 residues. Germline V gene sequence: CDR1 SNHLY, CDR2 FYNNEI. Trimming took off 9 bases at V and 5 bases at J, with 19 bases between the two ends. Sequenced sample: peripheral blood. The receptor was derived from a woman aged 25 to 39 with active or convalescent COVID-19. The rearrangement joins TRBV2 to TRBJ1-1; D ambiguous. The CDR3 sequence is CASTEGGGWTEAFF. The CDR3 DNA reads as TGTGCCAGTACAGAGGGAGGTGGGTGGACTGAAGCTTTCTTT.